These 25 T cell receptor beta chains share one sample of origin, sequenced in a study. One entry per CDR3 protein, called by TCRdb with MiXCR from the RT-PCR reads. This table has fewer than 800,000 distinct CDR3 sequences, 11% to 15% appearing once. Sample: memory CD4+ T cells from blood. These receptors all stem from a female donor in good health, serving as a healthy control.

This chain connects TRBV12-3 or TRBV12-4 to TRBJ2-3; tentative D call: TRBD2 (6 bases). The CDR3 length is 15 residues. V lost 5 bases to trimming and J lost 1 base, with 13 bases between them. The CDR3, as DNA: TGTGCCAGCAGTCAAGGGGACTTAGGCACAGATACGCAGTATTTT. This translates into CASSQGDLGTDTQYF.

This clonotype has just a few counts. Sequence at one end of the junction differs from germline and may be a read error. The rearrangement uses TRBV12-3 or TRBV12-4 and TRBJ1-4, with 8 bases fitting TRBD1. This CDR3 comprises 14 residues. The CDR3, as DNA: TGTGCCAGCAGTTTAGCGATTGTGGGACAGGTCCTTGGTTTT. Translation: CASSLAIVGQVLGF.

This clonotype showed up many times. The rearrangement links TRBV4-1 to TRBJ2-7; 10 bases agree with TRBD2. The CDR3 runs to 17 residues. The germline V gene encodes CDR1 MGHRA and CDR2 YSYEKL. Trimming at V came to 4 bases and at J to 9 bases, leaving 18 bases not matched to a gene. CDR3 residues: CASSPAVGLAGEKGQYF. CDR3 bases: TGCGCCAGCAGCCCCGCGGTTGGGCTAGCGGGGGAAAAGGGGCAGTACTTC.

The chain recombines TRBV6-6 with TRBJ2-7, with 8 bases fitting TRBD2. The CDR3 totals 15 residues. Germline V gene lookup returns CDR1 MNHNY and CDR2 SVGAGI (reference sequence). The trim removed 4 bases at V and 2 bases at J, leaving 7 bases unmatched. Here the CDR3 reads CASSFDSGTTYEQYF. The CDR3 DNA sequence: TGTGCCAGCAGTTTTGATAGCGGGACTACCTACGAGCAGTACTTC.

This clonotype was seen ten or more times. The junction differs from germline at one of its ends, possibly a read error. The V and J genes are TRBV6-6 and TRBJ2-1; 9 nucleotides line up with TRBD2. This CDR3 spans 12 amino acids. From germline, CDR1 is MNHNY and CDR2 SVGAGI (reference sequence). The CDR3: CASSSGGLARRF. The DNA for the CDR3 is TGTGCCAGCAGTTCCGGGGGACTAGCAAGGCGTTTC.

Turning to this clonotype: This may be a read error: a much more frequent sequence differs by one nucleotide. In nucleotides, the CDR3 is TGTGCCATCAGTGAGGAGGGTGAAAACGAGCAGTACTTC. This translates into CAISEEGENEQYF. V is TRBV10-3 and J is TRBJ2-7, with TRBD2 as a possible D gene (5 bases). CDR1 and CDR2 from the germline V gene are ENHRY and SYGVKD. The germline V and J ends were trimmed by 2 bases and 5 bases, with 10 bases remaining between them. The CDR3 length is 13 residues.

This clonotype was counted only a few times. This chain links TRBV18 with TRBJ1-2; D remains unclear. V was cut by 0 bases and J by 7 bases, with 6 bases left in between. CDR1 is KGHSH and CDR2 is LQKENI in the germline V gene. The CDR3 contains 12 residues. The CDR3 bases are TGTGCCAGCTCACCACCCCAAACTGGCTACACCTTC. Translation: CASSPPQTGYTF.

The chain couples TRBV12-3 or TRBV12-4 to TRBJ2-1; 10 bases are shared with TRBD2. The CDR3 is 16 residues long. V lost 1 base and J lost 4; bases outside the gene matches: 4. CDR3 loop: CASSLEGAGGYNEQFF. The CDR3 bases are TGTGCCAGCAGTTTAGAGGGAGCGGGAGGGTACAATGAGCAGTTCTTC.

This clonotype was picked up a small number of times. The J gene is TRBJ2-1, the V gene TRBV11-2; 7 bases are shared with TRBD2. CDR1 and CDR2 (germline): SGHAT, FQNNGV. V was clipped by 5 bases and J by 12 bases; unmatched bases: 13. CDR3 length: 14 residues. CDR3 in DNA: TGTGCCAGCAGCCCCCACTCTGAGCGGGAACGGCAGTTCTTC. Translation: CASSPHSERERQFF.

The chain couples TRBV7-8 to TRBJ2-6; 14 bases match TRBD2. CDR3 length: 20 amino acids. The V gene's germline CDR1 is SGHVS and CDR2 FQNEAQ. Unmatched junction bases numbered 9, after V lost 5 bases and J lost 0 bases. Written as DNA, the CDR3 is TGTGCCAGCAGCAGGGGACTAGCGGGAGAAGCCCCCTCTGGGGCCAACGTCCTGACTTTC. Its protein is CASSRGLAGEAPSGANVLTF. The whole variable domain, filled in from reference TRBV7-8 and TRBJ2-6, reads GAGVSQSPRYKVAKRGQDVALRCDPISGHVSLFWYQQALGQGPEFLTYFQNEAQLDKSGLPSDRFFAERPEGSVSTLKIQRTQQEDSAVYLCASSRGLAGEAPSGANVLTFGAGSRLTVL.

The chain is built from TRBV3-1 and TRBJ2-7; unclear D gene. Germline assignment: CDR1 LGHDT and CDR2 YNNKEL (reference sequence). The CDR3 extends over 15 amino acids. V shed 0 bases and J shed 0 bases, with 9 bases lying between them. DNA for the CDR3: TGTGCCAGCAGCCAAGATCCGTGGAGCTCCTACGAGCAGTACTTC. The encoded protein is CASSQDPWSSYEQYF.

The chain links TRBV9 to TRBJ1-5; D is uncertain. The germline V gene encodes CDR1 SGDLS and CDR2 YYNGEE. The CDR3 runs to 17 residues. With 0 bases removed from V and 1 base from J, the gap between germline ends came to 14 bases. CDR3: CASSVGLQASSNQPQHF. DNA for the CDR3: TGTGCCAGCAGCGTAGGACTCCAGGCTTCAAGCAATCAGCCCCAGCATTTT.

The chain combines TRBV27 with TRBJ2-1; 13 positions match TRBD2. CDR1 is MNHEY and CDR2 is SMNVEV in the germline V gene (reference sequence). The V gene end was trimmed by 2 bases and the J gene end by 0 bases; junction bases not matched to a gene: 7. CDR3 length equals 19 residues. CDR3 DNA sequence: TGTGCCAGCAGTTTACGGTGGACTAGCGGGAGTCCCTCCTACAATGAGCAGTTCTTC. Its protein is CASSLRWTSGSPSYNEQFF.

V and J are TRBV12-3 or TRBV12-4 and TRBJ1-1; no reliable D call. Deletions cut 6 bases from V and 3 bases from J, with 11 bases between. CDR3 size: 13 residues. The CDR3 DNA reads TGTGCCAGCAGACTCATATTGGACACTGAAGCTTTCTTT. Protein sequence: CASRLILDTEAFF.

This clonotype was seen more than once but under ten times. The gene calls are TRBV9 and TRBJ1-6; 12 nucleotides align to TRBD1. From germline, CDR1 is SGDLS and CDR2 YYNGEE. The CDR3 loop spans 15 amino acids. The junction had 0 bases not matched to a gene; V was cut back by 2 bases and J by 6 bases. CDR3: CASSVGQGANSPLHF. For the CDR3, the DNA is TGTGCCAGCAGCGTGGGACAGGGGGCTAATTCACCCCTCCACTTT.

J is TRBJ1-5 and V is TRBV7-9; maybe TRBD1 (5 bases). V dropped 2 bases and J dropped 1 base, with 15 bases sitting between them. The CDR3 is made up of 17 amino acids. CDR1 and CDR2 (germline): SEHNR, FQNEAQ (reference sequence). CDR3 in amino acids: CASSLWLGGESNQPQHF. The CDR3 coding sequence is TGTGCCAGCAGCTTATGGCTGGGAGGGGAAAGCAATCAGCCCCAGCATTTT.

Of note for this clonotype: A read error is possible here, since a much larger clone lies one base away. V gene TRBV6-1 combines with J gene TRBJ2-5; 9 bases fit TRBD2. The CDR3 spans 15 residues. Germline V gene data show CDR1 as MNHNS and CDR2 as SASEGT. CDR3 in amino acids: CASSEGGRGLQTQCF. CDR3 bases: TGTGCCAGCAGTGAAGGCGGGAGGGGGTTGCAGACCCAGTGCTTC.

The table lists this clonotype with a few counts. The CDR3 reads CARSGRDSGYYEQYF. DNA for the CDR3: TGTGCCAGAAGCGGCCGGGACAGCGGATACTACGAGCAGTACTTC. The J gene is TRBJ2-7, the V gene TRBV27; 7 bases agree with TRBD1. V lost 9 bases and J lost 3; bases outside the gene matches: 14. CDR1 is MNHEY and CDR2 is SMNVEV in the germline V gene (reference sequence). The CDR3 runs 15 residues.

V and J are TRBV7-3 and TRBJ2-1; tentatively, D is TRBD1 (6 bases). The CDR3 loop spans 16 amino acids. CDR1 is SGHTA and CDR2 is FQGTGA in the germline V gene. V was cut by 4 bases and J by 8 bases, with 21 bases left in between. The CDR3 loop is CASSSQGTKGWDEQFF. DNA of the CDR3: TGTGCCAGCAGCTCGCAGGGGACAAAGGGCTGGGATGAGCAGTTCTTC. Filled out from reference TRBV7-3 and TRBJ2-1, the complete variable domain reads GAGVSQTPSNKVTEKGKYVELRCDPISGHTALYWYRQSLGQGPEFLIYFQGTGAADDSGLPNDRFFAVRPEGSVSTLKIQRTERGDSAVYLCASSSQGTKGWDEQFFGPGTRLTVL.

This clonotype has a count of ten or more. This chain joins TRBV9 and TRBJ2-1; either TRBD1 or TRBD2 may fit D (5 bases each). Germline values: CDR1 SGDLS, CDR2 YYNGEE. Trimming took 1 base from V and 8 from J, leaving 10 bases between them. CDR3 length: 13 amino acids. The CDR3 loop reads CASSVRGVDEQFF. The CDR3 DNA is TGTGCCAGCAGCGTAAGAGGGGTCGATGAGCAGTTCTTC.

This clonotype was seen at least ten times. This chain uses TRBV10-3 with TRBJ2-1; possibly TRBD1 for D (6 bases). V lost 3 bases and J lost 1, with 13 bases in between. Germline assignment: CDR1 ENHRY and CDR2 SYGVKD. The length of the CDR3 is 16 residues. CDR3 sequence (DNA): TGTGCCATCAGTGACAGGGTCAGGGGATCCTACAATGAGCAGTTCTTC. Encoded protein: CAISDRVRGSYNEQFF.

Remarks on this clonotype: This may arise from a read error, as a much more abundant clone is one base away. The chain is built from TRBV6-5 and TRBJ1-2; TRBD1 might be the D (5 bases). Germline V gene sequence: CDR1 MNHEY, CDR2 SVGAGI. The CDR3 is made up of 17 amino acids. In DNA, the CDR3 is TGTGTCAGCAGTTACGCAGGATTGAGGGAGGGGTACTATGGCTACACCTTC. Translating it yields CVSSYAGLREGYYGYTF.

This clonotype was detected only a few times. This chain connects TRBV11-3 to TRBJ2-3; TRBD1 or TRBD2 may be the D gene (5 bases each). Germline CDR1 and CDR2: SGHNT and YENEEA. V was trimmed by 4 bases and J by 2 bases, leaving 16 bases between them. This CDR3 region has 16 residues. The CDR3 here is CASSWGTGPATDTQYF. In DNA, the CDR3 is TGTGCCAGCAGCTGGGGAACGGGACCGGCCACAGATACGCAGTATTTT.

J is TRBJ1-1 and V is TRBV28; 12 positions match TRBD1. The CDR3 contains 14 residues. After removal of 2 bases from V and 10 bases from J, the junction contained 5 bases not matched to a gene. Germline lookup yields CDR1 MDHEN and CDR2 SYDVKM. CDR3 nucleotides: TGTGCCAGCAGTTTACCGGGACAGGGGGCTTTAGCTTTCTTT. Its translation is CASSLPGQGALAFF.

The chain recombines TRBV18 with TRBJ1-6; possibly TRBD1 for D (6 bases). V was clipped by 6 bases and J by 5 bases, with 17 bases between them. The V gene's germline CDR1 is KGHSH and CDR2 LQKENI. This CDR3 is built from 16 residues. This chain's CDR3 is CASSRMGGLDNSPLHF. The CDR3 DNA reads TGTGCCAGCTCCCGAATGGGGGGCTTGGATAATTCACCCCTCCACTTT.